This T cell receptor (beta chain) appears in the sequencing data of a study of OX40 agonist ivuxolimab in advanced cancers. Study-wide background: In this cohort, patients received ivuxolimab, an agonistic anti-OX40 (CD134) antibody. Patients with prior anti-PD-1, anti-PD-L1 or anti-CTLA-4 therapy were eligible; about 41% had some.

This clone was observed a few times. Its target is unknown. Findings and caveats of the study: With doses of 0.1-3.0 mg/kg, partial responders showed among the lowest clonal expansion.

Some clones are missing from TCRdb's copy, which holds only in-frame ones; the method was immunoSEQ multiplex PCR. The profile shows tens of thousands of clones, roughly 89% of them singletons. This clonotype originated in an adult with an advanced solid tumor such as melanoma, head and neck, liver or kidney cancer. The sequences come from CD4+ or CD8+ T cells sorted from blood, collected in a trial of the OX40 agonist ivuxolimab.

The CDR3 region has the DNA TGTGCCAGTAGTCTTATCTGGACGGCCAGCAATCAGCCCCAGCATTTT. This translates into CASSLIWTASNQPQHF. The rearrangement joins TRBV19 to TRBJ1-5; D unclear. With 5 bases removed from V and 1 base from J, the gap between germline ends came to 15 bases. This CDR3 spans 16 amino acids. The germline gives CDR1 LNHDA, CDR2 SQIVND (reference sequence).